This section outlines one T cell receptor beta chain sequence together with its context. The sample originates from a study of T-cell memory formation after mild COVID-19. MiXCR, run by TCRdb on the 5' RACE reads, gives a single entry per CDR3 protein. The sample has roughly 280,000 distinct CDR3 sequences; 7% to 10% are singletons. Germline V CDR1 and CDR2: LNHDA, SQIVND (reference sequence). Between the trimmed V and J ends, which lost 5 bases and 8 bases, there was a span of 18 bases. The length of the CDR3 is 14 residues. The rearrangement joins TRBV19 to TRBJ2-5; maybe TRBD2 (6 bases). This TCR derives from a man aged 18 to 30 who had mild COVID-19 (a few samples of this study predate the infection). Cell type and time point are not known. The sequencing sample was made of PBMCs or a T cell subset sorted from them (not recorded which). The CDR3 sequence: CASSFTGTPGTQYF. The CDR3 coding sequence is TGTGCCAGTAGTTTCACCGGGACTCCGGGCACCCAGTACTTC.